This paragraph covers one T cell receptor beta chain sequence. Its matching antigen is unknown. The data were taken from a study of early T cells in non-severe SARS-CoV-2 infection. About the study: Chains were not paired, and sequencing was done on bulk RNA from unsorted whole blood. Whole-study findings and limits: Comparison of clonotypes with VDJdb favored anti-spike CD8 responses while missing private and CD4 specificities.

Researchers tagged individual cDNA molecules with unique molecular identifiers. TCRdb recomputed calls from the 5' RACE reads with MiXCR, one row per CDR3 protein. This table holds 68,000 or so distinct CDR3 sequences, 13% found once. Germline-derived CDR1 and CDR2 are SGDLS and YYNGEE. V was trimmed by 3 bases and J by 5 bases, leaving 14 bases between them. The length of the CDR3 is 15 residues. This chain links TRBV9 with TRBJ2-2; no clear D gene. This receptor was taken from an adult who was a healthcare worker with PCR-confirmed SARS-CoV-2 infection or an uninfected control (not recorded which). Input material: whole blood. The CDR3 DNA is TGTGCCAGCAGCGCAACCGACTCAACGACCGGGGAGCTGTTTTTT. It yields the protein CASSATDSTTGELFF.